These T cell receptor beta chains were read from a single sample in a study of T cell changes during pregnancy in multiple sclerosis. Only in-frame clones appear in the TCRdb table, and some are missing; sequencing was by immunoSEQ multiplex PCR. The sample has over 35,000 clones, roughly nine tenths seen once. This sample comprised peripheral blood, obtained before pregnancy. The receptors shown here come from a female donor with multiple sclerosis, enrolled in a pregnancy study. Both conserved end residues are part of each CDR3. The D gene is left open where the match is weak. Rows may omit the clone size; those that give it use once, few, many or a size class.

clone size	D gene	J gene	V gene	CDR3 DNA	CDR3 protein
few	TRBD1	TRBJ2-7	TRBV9	TGTGCCAGCAGCTCGACCGGGACAGCCTACGAGCAGTACTTC	CASSSTGTAYEQYF
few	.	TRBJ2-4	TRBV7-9	TGTGCCAGCAGCTGGCCGACAGGCAAAAACATTCAGTACTTC	CASSWPTGKNIQYF
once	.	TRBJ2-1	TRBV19	TGTGCCAGTAGTATAAGTCGAGGGTTCGGCTCCTACAATGAGCAGTTCTTC	CASSISRGFGSYNEQFF
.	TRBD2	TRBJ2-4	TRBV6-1	TGTGCCAGCACGAGGACTAGCCCGGCCAAAAACATTCAGTACTTC	CASTRTSPAKNIQYF
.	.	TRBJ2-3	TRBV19	TGTGCCAGTAGTATAGGGATGCGGGATCCAGATACGCAGTATTTT	CASSIGMRDPDTQYF
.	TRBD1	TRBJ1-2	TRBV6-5	TGTGCCAGCAGGGGGACAGGGGACTATGGCTACACCTTC	CASRGTGDYGYTF
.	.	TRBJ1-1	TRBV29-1	TGCAGCGTTGTGGACTCTAACACTGAAGCTTTCTTT	CSVVDSNTEAFF
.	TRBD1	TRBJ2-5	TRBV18	TGTGCCAGCTCACCAGGTCCTGCAGGGGGCAGGGACTTC	CASSPGPAGGRDF
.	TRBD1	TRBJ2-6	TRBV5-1	TGCGCCAGCGGGACAGCAAACTCTGGGGCCAACGTCCTGACTTTC	CASGTANSGANVLTF
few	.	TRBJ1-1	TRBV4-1	TGCGCCAGCAGCCAAGGAAACGGGAACACTGAAGCTTTCTTT	CASSQGNGNTEAFF
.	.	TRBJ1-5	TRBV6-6	TGTGCCAGCAGTTACGCCGGGACTGGCAATCAGCCCCAGCATTTT	CASSYAGTGNQPQHF
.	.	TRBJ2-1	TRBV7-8	TGTGCCAGCAGCTTAAACGGTTACAATGAGCAGTTCTTC	CASSLNGYNEQFF
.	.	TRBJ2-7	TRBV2	TGTGCCAGCAGTGAGTGGCGGGAACCTACCTCCGGTGAGCAGTACTTC	CASSEWREPTSGEQYF
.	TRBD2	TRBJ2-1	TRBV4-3	TGCGCCAGCAGCCGTCTATACGGGGGGGGGACTAGCGGAAGTGAGCAGTTCTTC	CASSRLYGGGTSGSEQFF
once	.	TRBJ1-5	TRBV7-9	TGTGCCAGCAGCTTAGGAGGACAGAGAAATCAGCCCCAGCATTTT	CASSLGGQRNQPQHF
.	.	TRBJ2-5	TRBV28	TGTGCCAGCAGTCCCGGACAGATGACCCAGTACTTC	CASSPGQMTQYF
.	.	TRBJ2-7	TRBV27	TGTGCCAGCAGTCCCGAGATAGCAACCTACGAGCAGTACTTC	CASSPEIATYEQYF
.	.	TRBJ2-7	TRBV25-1	TGTGCCAGCAGTGAATTTTCCGGGGCGGAGGGACGCGAGCAGTACTTC	CASSEFSGAEGREQYF
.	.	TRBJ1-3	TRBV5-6	TGTGCCAGCAGCCATTTGGACAACTCTGGAAACACCATATATTTT	CASSHLDNSGNTIYF
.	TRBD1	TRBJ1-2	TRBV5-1	TGCGCCAGCAGCTCTGGGACAGGTGATGGCTACACCTTC	CASSSGTGDGYTF
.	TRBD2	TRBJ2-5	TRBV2	TGTGCCAGCGGGACTAGCGGGAGACAAAACCAAGAGACCCAGTACTTC	CASGTSGRQNQETQYF
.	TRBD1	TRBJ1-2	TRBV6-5	TGTGCCAGCAGCCCTAGACGGGACAGGGACTATGGCTACACCTTC	CASSPRRDRDYGYTF
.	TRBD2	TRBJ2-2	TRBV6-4	TGTGCCAGCAGCGGACTAGCGGACACCGGGGAGCTGTTTTTT	CASSGLADTGELFF
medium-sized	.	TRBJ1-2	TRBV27	TGTGCCAGCAGTTCTCGACAGGTGTTCGGTGGCTACACCTTC	CASSSRQVFGGYTF
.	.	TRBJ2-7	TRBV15	TGTGCCACCAGCAGAGACCCGGGAGCCTACGAGCAGTACTTC	CATSRDPGAYEQYF
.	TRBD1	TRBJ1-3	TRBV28	TGTGCCAGCAGTTTAGATTCAGGGGGGTTATCCTCTGGAAACACCATATATTTT	CASSLDSGGLSSGNTIYF